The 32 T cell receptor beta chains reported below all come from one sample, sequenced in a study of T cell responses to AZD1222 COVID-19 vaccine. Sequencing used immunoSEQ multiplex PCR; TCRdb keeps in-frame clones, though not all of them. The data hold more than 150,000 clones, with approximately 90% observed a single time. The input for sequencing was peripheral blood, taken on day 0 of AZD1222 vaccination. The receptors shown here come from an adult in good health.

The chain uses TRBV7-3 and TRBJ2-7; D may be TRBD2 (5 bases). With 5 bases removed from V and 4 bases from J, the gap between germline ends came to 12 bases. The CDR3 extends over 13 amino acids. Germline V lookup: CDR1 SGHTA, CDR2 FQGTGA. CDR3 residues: CASSAGLGYEQYF. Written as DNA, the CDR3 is TGTGCCAGCAGCGCCGGACTGGGGTACGAGCAGTACTTC.

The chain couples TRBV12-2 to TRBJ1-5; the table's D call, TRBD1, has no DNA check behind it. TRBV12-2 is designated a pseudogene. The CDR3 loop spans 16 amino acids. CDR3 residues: CASRLARGQGRQPQHF. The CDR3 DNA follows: TGTGCAAGTCGCTTAGCGCGGGGACAGGGGCGTCAGCCCCAGCATTTT.

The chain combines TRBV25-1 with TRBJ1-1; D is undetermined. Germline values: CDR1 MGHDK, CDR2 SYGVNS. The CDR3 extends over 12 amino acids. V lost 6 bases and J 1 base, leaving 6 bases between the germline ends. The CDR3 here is CASRYGNTEAFF. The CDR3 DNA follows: TGTGCCAGCAGGTACGGGAACACTGAAGCTTTCTTT.

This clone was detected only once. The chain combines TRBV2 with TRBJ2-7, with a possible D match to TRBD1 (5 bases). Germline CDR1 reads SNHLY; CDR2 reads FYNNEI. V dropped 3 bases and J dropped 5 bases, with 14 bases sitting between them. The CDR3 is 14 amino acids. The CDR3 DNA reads TGTGCCAGCAGTGACAGGGATTGGGCCCACGAGCAGTACTTC. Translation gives CASSDRDWAHEQYF.

DNA for the CDR3: TGTGCCAGCAGTTTCTTTGGTGCTTTTGGGGATGGGACCTACGAGCAGTACTTC. Its protein is CASSFFGAFGDGTYEQYF. This sequence joins TRBV28 and TRBJ2-7; D gene uncertain. V was clipped by 3 bases and J by 2 bases, with 23 bases between them. The germline V gene encodes CDR1 MDHEN and CDR2 SYDVKM. The CDR3 covers 18 residues.

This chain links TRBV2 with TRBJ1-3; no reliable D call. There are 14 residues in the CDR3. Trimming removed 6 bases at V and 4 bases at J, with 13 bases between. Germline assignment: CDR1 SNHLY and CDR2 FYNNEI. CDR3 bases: TGTGCCAGCAGCGCTGAACTAAGAGGAAACACCATATATTTT. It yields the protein CASSAELRGNTIYF.

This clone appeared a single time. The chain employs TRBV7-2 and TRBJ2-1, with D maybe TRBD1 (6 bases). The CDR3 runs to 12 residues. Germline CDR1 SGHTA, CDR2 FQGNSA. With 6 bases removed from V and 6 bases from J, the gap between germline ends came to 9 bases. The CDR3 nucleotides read TGTGCCAGCAGGATGACAGGCAATGAGCAGTTCTTC. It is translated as CASRMTGNEQFF.

The CDR3 loop is CASSSTGTSKETQYF. CDR3 in DNA: TGTGCCAGCAGCTCGACCGGGACTAGTAAGGAGACCCAGTACTTC. The chain joins TRBV7-3 to TRBJ2-5; 8 bases map to TRBD2. The CDR3 consists of 15 residues. Per the germline V gene, CDR1 is SGHTA and CDR2 is FQGTGA. V shed 4 bases, J shed 5 bases, and the junction held 9 bases outside the gene matches.

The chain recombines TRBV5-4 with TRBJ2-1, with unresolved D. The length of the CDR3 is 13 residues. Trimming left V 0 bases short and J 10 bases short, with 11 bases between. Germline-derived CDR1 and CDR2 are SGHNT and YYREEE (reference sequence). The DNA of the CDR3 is TGTGCCAGCAGCTTGGAGTCAGCCCAGGAGCAGTTCTTC. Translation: CASSLESAQEQFF.

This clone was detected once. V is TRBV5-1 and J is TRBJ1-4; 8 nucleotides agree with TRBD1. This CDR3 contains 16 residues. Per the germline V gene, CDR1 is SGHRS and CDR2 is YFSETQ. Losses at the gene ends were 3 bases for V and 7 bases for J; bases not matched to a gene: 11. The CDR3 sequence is CASSSQPTGAGEKLFF. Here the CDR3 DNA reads TGCGCCAGCAGCTCCCAGCCGACAGGGGCAGGTGAAAAACTGTTTTTT.

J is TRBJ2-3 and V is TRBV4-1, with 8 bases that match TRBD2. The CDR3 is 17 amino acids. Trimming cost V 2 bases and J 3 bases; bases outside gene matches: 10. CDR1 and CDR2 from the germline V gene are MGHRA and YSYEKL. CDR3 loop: CASSQSSARGATDTQYF. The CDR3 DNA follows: TGCGCCAGCAGCCAATCATCGGCGCGGGGGGCAACAGATACGCAGTATTTT.

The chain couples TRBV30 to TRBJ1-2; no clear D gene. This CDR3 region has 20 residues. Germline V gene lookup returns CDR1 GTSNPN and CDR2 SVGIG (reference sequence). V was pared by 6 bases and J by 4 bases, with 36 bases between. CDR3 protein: CACEGYGAALRRTAFYGYTF. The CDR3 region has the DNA TGTGCCTGCGAGGGTTATGGCGCCGCACTAAGGAGAACAGCCTTCTATGGCTACACCTTC.

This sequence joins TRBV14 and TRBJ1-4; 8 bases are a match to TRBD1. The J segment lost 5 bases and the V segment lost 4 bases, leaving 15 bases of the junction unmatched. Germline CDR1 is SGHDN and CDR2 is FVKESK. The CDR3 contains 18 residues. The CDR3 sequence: CASSPSPGQATGNEKLFF. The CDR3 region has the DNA TGTGCCAGCAGCCCCTCCCCGGGACAGGCGACCGGGAATGAAAAACTGTTTTTT. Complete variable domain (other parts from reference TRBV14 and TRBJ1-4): EAGVTQFPSHSVIEKGQTVTLRCDPISGHDNLYWYRRVMGKEIKFLLHFVKESKQDESGMPNNRFLAERTGGTYSTLKVQPAELEDSGVYFCASSPSPGQATGNEKLFFGSGTQLSVL.

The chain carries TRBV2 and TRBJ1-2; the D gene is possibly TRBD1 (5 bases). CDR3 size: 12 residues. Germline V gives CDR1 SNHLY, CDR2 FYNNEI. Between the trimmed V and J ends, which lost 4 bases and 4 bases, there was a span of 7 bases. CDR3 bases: TGTGCCAGCAGTGCAGGGTTCTATGGCTACACCTTC. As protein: CASSAGFYGYTF.

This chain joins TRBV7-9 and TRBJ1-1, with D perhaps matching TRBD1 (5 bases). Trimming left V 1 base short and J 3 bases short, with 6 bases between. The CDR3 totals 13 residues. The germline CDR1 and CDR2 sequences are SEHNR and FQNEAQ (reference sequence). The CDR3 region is CASSLGGDTEAFF. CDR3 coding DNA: TGTGCCAGCAGCTTAGGGGGGGACACTGAAGCTTTCTTT.

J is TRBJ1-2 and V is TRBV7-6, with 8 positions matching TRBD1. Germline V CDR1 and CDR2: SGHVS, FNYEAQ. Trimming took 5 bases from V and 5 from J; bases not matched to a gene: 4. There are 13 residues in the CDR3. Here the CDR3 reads CASSGTGKYGYTF. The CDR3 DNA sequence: TGTGCCAGCAGCGGGACAGGAAAATATGGCTACACCTTC.

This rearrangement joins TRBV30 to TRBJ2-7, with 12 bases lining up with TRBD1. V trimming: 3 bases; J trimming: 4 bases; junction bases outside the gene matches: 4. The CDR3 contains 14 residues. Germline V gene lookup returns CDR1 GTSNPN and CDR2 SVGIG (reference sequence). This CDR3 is CAWRGGQGAYEQYF. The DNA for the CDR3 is TGTGCCTGGAGAGGGGGACAGGGGGCTTACGAGCAGTACTTC.

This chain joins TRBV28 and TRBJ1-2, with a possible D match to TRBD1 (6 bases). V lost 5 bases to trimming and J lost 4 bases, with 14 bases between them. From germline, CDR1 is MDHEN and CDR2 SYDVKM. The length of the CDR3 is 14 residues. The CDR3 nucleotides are TGTGCCAGCAGTCCCCAGACAGGCCTCTATGGCTACACCTTC. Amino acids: CASSPQTGLYGYTF.

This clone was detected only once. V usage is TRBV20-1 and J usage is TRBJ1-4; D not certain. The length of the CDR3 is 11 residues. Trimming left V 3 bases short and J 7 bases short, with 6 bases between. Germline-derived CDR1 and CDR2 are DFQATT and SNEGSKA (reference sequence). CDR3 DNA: TGCAGTGCTAGGGGGAGTGAAAAACTGTTTTTT. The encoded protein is CSARGSEKLFF.

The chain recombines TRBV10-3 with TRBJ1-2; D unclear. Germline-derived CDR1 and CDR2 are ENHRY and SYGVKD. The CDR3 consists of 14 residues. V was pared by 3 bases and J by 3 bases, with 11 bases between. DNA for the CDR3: TGTGCCATCAGTGACACCCGTCAGGACTATGGCTACACCTTC. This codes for CAISDTRQDYGYTF.

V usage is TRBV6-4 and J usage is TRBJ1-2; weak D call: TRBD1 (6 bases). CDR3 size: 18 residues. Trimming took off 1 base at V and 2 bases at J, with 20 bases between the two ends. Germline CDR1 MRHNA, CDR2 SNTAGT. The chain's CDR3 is CASSDYWDTLGRNYGYTF. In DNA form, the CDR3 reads TGTGCCAGCAGTGACTATTGGGACACCCTCGGGCGGAACTATGGCTACACCTTC.

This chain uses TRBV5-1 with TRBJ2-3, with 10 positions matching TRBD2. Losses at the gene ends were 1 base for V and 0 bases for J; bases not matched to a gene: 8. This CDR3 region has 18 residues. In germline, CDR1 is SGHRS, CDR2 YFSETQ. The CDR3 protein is CASSLLASGGPSTDTQYF. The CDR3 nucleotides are TGCGCCAGCAGCTTGTTGGCTAGCGGGGGCCCTAGCACAGATACGCAGTATTTT. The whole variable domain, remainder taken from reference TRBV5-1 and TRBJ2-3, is KAGVTQTPRYLIKTRGQQVTLSCSPISGHRSVSWYQQTPGQGLQFLFEYFSETQRNKGNFPGRFSGRQFSNSRSEMNVSTLELGDSALYLCASSLLASGGPSTDTQYFGPGTRLTVL.

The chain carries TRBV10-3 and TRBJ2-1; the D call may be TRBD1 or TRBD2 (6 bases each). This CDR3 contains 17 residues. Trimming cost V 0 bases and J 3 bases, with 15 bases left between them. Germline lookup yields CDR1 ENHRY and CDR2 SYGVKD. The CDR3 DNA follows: TGTGCCATCAGTGAGTCCGGGGGCTCTGCCGTCTACAATGAGCAGTTCTTC. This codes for CAISESGGSAVYNEQFF.

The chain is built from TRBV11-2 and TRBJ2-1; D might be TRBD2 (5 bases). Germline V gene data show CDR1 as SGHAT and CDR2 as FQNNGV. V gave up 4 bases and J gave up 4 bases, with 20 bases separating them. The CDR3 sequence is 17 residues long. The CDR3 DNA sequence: TGTGCCAGCAGCTCCCTCCCCGCGACCGGGAAATACAATGAGCAGTTCTTC. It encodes CASSSLPATGKYNEQFF.

This CDR3 reads CASSKQNRDRGLNQPQHF. CDR3 nucleotides: TGTGCCAGCAGCAAGCAGAACCGGGACAGGGGGCTGAATCAGCCCCAGCATTTT. The rearrangement links TRBV21-1 to TRBJ1-5; TRBD1 reflects the table's D call only, with no check against the DNA. TRBV21-1 is assigned pseudogene status. The CDR3 extends over 18 amino acids.

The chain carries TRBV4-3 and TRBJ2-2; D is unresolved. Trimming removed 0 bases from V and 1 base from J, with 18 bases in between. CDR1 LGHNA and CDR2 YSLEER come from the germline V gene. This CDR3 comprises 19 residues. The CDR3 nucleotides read TGCGCCAGCAGCCAAGATCGATTCTGTTTGATAGGGAACACCGGGGAGCTGTTTTTT. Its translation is CASSQDRFCLIGNTGELFF.

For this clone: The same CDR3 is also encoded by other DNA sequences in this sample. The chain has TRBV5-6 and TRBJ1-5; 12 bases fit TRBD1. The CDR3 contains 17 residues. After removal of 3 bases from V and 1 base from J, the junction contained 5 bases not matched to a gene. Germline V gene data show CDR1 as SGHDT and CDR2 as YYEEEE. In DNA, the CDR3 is TGTGCCAGCAGCTCCGGGACAGGGGGCTGGAGCAATCAGCCCCAGCATTTT. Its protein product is CASSSGTGGWSNQPQHF.

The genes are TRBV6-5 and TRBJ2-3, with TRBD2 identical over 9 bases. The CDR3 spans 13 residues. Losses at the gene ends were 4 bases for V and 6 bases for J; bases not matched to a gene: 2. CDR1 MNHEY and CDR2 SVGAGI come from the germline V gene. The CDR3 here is CASSWREGDTQYF. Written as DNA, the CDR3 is TGTGCCAGCAGTTGGCGGGAGGGGGATACGCAGTATTTT.

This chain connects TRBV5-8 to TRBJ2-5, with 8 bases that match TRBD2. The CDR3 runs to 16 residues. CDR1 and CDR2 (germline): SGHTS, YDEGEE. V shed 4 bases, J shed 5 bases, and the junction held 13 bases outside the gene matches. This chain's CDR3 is CASSARWREERETQYF. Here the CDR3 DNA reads TGTGCCAGCAGCGCCCGGTGGCGGGAGGAACGGGAGACCCAGTACTTC.

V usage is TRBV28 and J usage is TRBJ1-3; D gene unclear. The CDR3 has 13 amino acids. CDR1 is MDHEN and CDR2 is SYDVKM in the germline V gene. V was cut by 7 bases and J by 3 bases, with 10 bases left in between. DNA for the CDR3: TGTGCCAGCACGGGGTTTGTTGGAAACACCATATATTTT. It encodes CASTGFVGNTIYF.

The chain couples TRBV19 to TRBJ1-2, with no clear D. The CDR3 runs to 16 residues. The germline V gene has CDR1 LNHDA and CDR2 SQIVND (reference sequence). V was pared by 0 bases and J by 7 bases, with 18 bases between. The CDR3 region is CASSIDRKGKTGGYTF. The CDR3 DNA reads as TGTGCCAGTAGTATAGATCGTAAAGGGAAAACGGGTGGCTACACCTTC. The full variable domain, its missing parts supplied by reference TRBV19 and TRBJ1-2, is DGGITQSPKYLFRKEGQNVTLSCEQNLNHDAMYWYRQDPGQGLRLIYYSQIVNDFQKGDIAEGYSVSREKKESFPLTVTSAQKNPTAFYLCASSIDRKGKTGGYTFGSGTRLTVV.

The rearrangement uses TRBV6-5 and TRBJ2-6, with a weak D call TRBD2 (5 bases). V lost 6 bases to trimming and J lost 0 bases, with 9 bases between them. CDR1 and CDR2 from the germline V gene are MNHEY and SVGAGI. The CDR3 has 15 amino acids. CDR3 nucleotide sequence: TGTGCCAGCAGGGACTTAAGCTCTGGGGCCAACGTCCTGACTTTC. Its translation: CASRDLSSGANVLTF.